This T cell receptor beta chain was observed in a study of T cell responses to AZD1222 COVID-19 vaccine. Findings of the study overall: Regions left unmutated in variants are reportedly the target of nearly half of spike-specific TCRs.

Germline-derived CDR1 and CDR2 are LGHNA and YNFKEQ. The CDR3 totals 14 residues. Trimming cost V 2 bases and J 2 bases; bases outside gene matches: 2. The assay was immunoSEQ multiplex PCR, and TCRdb's table has in-frame clones only and misses some. Seen here are some 130,000 clones, approximately 85% observed once, and the top ten hold under 2%. As regards this clone: The antigen remains unidentified.

The chain is built from TRBV4-2 and TRBJ2-7; 8 positions agree with TRBD2. Specimen: peripheral blood, collected on day 0 of AZD1222 vaccination. The TCR was taken from an adult in good health. The CDR3 coding sequence is TGTGCCAGCAGCCAACTGACTAGCGCCTACGAGCAGTACTTC. Protein product: CASSQLTSAYEQYF.